This T cell receptor beta chain is drawn from a study of cytomegalovirus exposure and HLA in healthy donors. About the study: For the roughly 390 genotyped donors, around 76% fell within the Caucasian-associated ancestry cluster. Whole-study findings and limits: Sequencing likely produced, as an artifact, a cluster of highly shared sequence variants. Later on, analysis showed that most CMV-associated TCR beta chains appeared to be HLA-restricted. From TCR beta sequences, most subjects' HLA-A and HLA-B alleles were reportedly predicted accurately.

About this clone: Its antigen remains unidentified.

This PCR relied on a set of 60 Vbeta primers and 13 Jbeta primers. Generated by immunoSEQ multiplex PCR, the TCRdb table keeps only in-frame clones and is missing some. The sample contains 55,000 to 65,000 clones, roughly 83% of which appear only once. From germline, CDR1 is MNHEY and CDR2 SMNVEV (reference sequence). The CDR3 has 19 residues. V shed 6 bases and J 1 base; nucleotides not matched to a gene: 17. The sequenced sample consisted of PBMCs. This clonotype originated in a human donor in good health. V is TRBV27 and J is TRBJ2-7; TRBD2 matches at 11 bases. CDR3 region: CASRHRPWLAGGRSYEQYF. The CDR3 nucleotides read TGTGCCAGCAGACACCGCCCGTGGCTAGCGGGAGGCCGGTCCTACGAGCAGTACTTC.